A selection of T cell receptor beta chains follows, all from one sample in a study of T cell changes during pregnancy in multiple sclerosis. Profiling relied on immunoSEQ multiplex PCR, and the TCRdb table lists in-frame clones only, not all of them. In the table there are about 62,000 clones, around 92% of which are singletons. The sequencing here drew on peripheral blood, taken in the second trimester of pregnancy. These receptors all come from a female donor in good health, enrolled as a control in a pregnancy study. Both conserved end residues are part of each CDR3. Fields, in order: V gene, J gene, clone size, D gene, CDR3 DNA, CDR3 protein. D genes are given only for firm matches. Size is stated for part of the rows, as once, few or many counts, or as a class when the clone is expanded.

v_call: TRBV7-2
j_call: TRBJ1-1
clone_size: once
d_call: -
cdr3_nt: TGTGCCAGCAGGGGCAGACGCCAGCGGTACACTGAAGCTTTCTTT
cdr3_aa: CASRGRRQRYTEAFF

v_call: TRBV7-2
j_call: TRBJ2-3
clone_size: -
d_call: TRBD2
cdr3_nt: TGTGCCAGCAGCCGGGGGGTGGCAGATACGCAGTATTTT
cdr3_aa: CASSRGVADTQYF

v_call: TRBV7-3
j_call: TRBJ1-1
clone_size: -
d_call: -
cdr3_nt: TGTGCCAGCAGCCCCTTTAGCGGGAAGGGGACTGAAGCTTTCTTT
cdr3_aa: CASSPFSGKGTEAFF

v_call: TRBV7-8
j_call: TRBJ2-5
clone_size: -
d_call: -
cdr3_nt: TGTGCCAGCAGCTTAGGAGACAGGTTTCAGGAGACCCAGTACTTC
cdr3_aa: CASSLGDRFQETQYF

v_call: TRBV19
j_call: TRBJ1-2
clone_size: -
d_call: TRBD1
cdr3_nt: TGTGCCAGTAGTTCCCCGGGCTACGACAGGGTCTATGGCTACACCTTC
cdr3_aa: CASSSPGYDRVYGYTF

v_call: TRBV27
j_call: TRBJ2-3
clone_size: -
d_call: -
cdr3_nt: TGTGCCAGCATGGTCTGGAGCGCCACAGATACGCAGTATTTT
cdr3_aa: CASMVWSATDTQYF

v_call: TRBV18
j_call: TRBJ1-6
clone_size: -
d_call: -
cdr3_nt: TGTGCCAGCTCCCTCCTTCGGGGGGAAAATTCACCCCTCCACTTT
cdr3_aa: CASSLLRGENSPLHF

v_call: TRBV5-1
j_call: TRBJ1-6
clone_size: -
d_call: -
cdr3_nt: TGCGCCAGCAGCTTGTGGGCGGGGGAGGCTTCACCCCTCCACTTT
cdr3_aa: CASSLWAGEASPLHF

v_call: TRBV20-1
j_call: TRBJ2-5
clone_size: -
d_call: -
cdr3_nt: TGCAGTGCTGTCAAAGAGACCCAGTACTTC
cdr3_aa: CSAVKETQYF

v_call: TRBV4-2
j_call: TRBJ2-3
clone_size: -
d_call: TRBD1
cdr3_nt: TGTGCCAGCAGCCAAGGAGGGGACCGGACAGGAACTAGCACAGATACGCAGTATTTT
cdr3_aa: CASSQGGDRTGTSTDTQYF

v_call: TRBV6-5
j_call: TRBJ2-7
clone_size: -
d_call: -
cdr3_nt: TGTGCCAGCAGTTACAGTCGAGACAGCCCCTACGAGCAGTACTTC
cdr3_aa: CASSYSRDSPYEQYF

v_call: TRBV7-9
j_call: TRBJ2-7
clone_size: -
d_call: -
cdr3_nt: TGTGCCAGCAGCTTTTTAGGGGTCTACGAGCAGTACTTC
cdr3_aa: CASSFLGVYEQYF

v_call: TRBV4-3
j_call: TRBJ2-7
clone_size: -
d_call: -
cdr3_nt: TGCGCCAGCAGCCAAGTCCTGCTCCAGGGCCCCTACGAGCAGTACTTC
cdr3_aa: CASSQVLLQGPYEQYF

v_call: TRBV27
j_call: TRBJ2-7
clone_size: -
d_call: -
cdr3_nt: TGTGCCAGCAGACTGCAGGGACTTGCTTCCTACGAGCAGTACTTC
cdr3_aa: CASRLQGLASYEQYF

v_call: TRBV29-1
j_call: TRBJ1-4
clone_size: -
d_call: -
cdr3_nt: TGCAGCGTCGAGAATGAAAAACTGTTTTTT
cdr3_aa: CSVENEKLFF

v_call: TRBV28
j_call: TRBJ2-3
clone_size: -
d_call: -
cdr3_nt: TGTGCCAGCAACCGAGAGCTGACTTATTACGAGTATTTT
cdr3_aa: CASNRELTYYEYF

v_call: TRBV6-1
j_call: TRBJ1-4
clone_size: -
d_call: -
cdr3_nt: TGTGCCAGCAGTCAGGGAGAAAAACTGTTTTTT
cdr3_aa: CASSQGEKLFF

v_call: TRBV7-9
j_call: TRBJ2-3
clone_size: -
d_call: -
cdr3_nt: TGTGCCAGCAGCCCTTACTTGCGCACAGATACGCAGTATTTT
cdr3_aa: CASSPYLRTDTQYF

v_call: TRBV7-8
j_call: TRBJ2-7
clone_size: -
d_call: TRBD1
cdr3_nt: TGTGCCAGCAGTTCCGGGACAGCTAACGAGCAGTACTTC
cdr3_aa: CASSSGTANEQYF

v_call: TRBV7-8
j_call: TRBJ2-2
clone_size: -
d_call: TRBD2
cdr3_nt: TGTGCCAGCCAGCGGGGGCCCGGGGAGCTGTTTTTT
cdr3_aa: CASQRGPGELFF

v_call: TRBV5-1
j_call: TRBJ2-2
clone_size: -
d_call: TRBD2
cdr3_nt: TGCGCCAGCAGCTTGGCAAGCGGGGCTGCGAACACCGGGGAGCTGTTTTTT
cdr3_aa: CASSLASGAANTGELFF

v_call: TRBV30
j_call: TRBJ1-2
clone_size: -
d_call: -
cdr3_nt: TGTGCCTGGAGCGGACAGAGCGGGGGGTTTAGCACCTTC
cdr3_aa: CAWSGQSGGFSTF

v_call: TRBV5-6
j_call: TRBJ2-3
clone_size: -
d_call: TRBD2
cdr3_nt: TGTGCCAGCAGCTTGGATCGGGGGGGCCAGGATACGCAGTATTTT
cdr3_aa: CASSLDRGGQDTQYF

v_call: TRBV7-2
j_call: TRBJ2-7
clone_size: -
d_call: TRBD2
cdr3_nt: TGTGCCAGCGCTGTAGGTCACGGGGGGGAGCAGTACTTC
cdr3_aa: CASAVGHGGEQYF

v_call: TRBV28
j_call: TRBJ2-7
clone_size: -
d_call: TRBD2
cdr3_nt: TGTGCCAGCAGTTTAATGGGAACTAGCGGGACCTACGAGCAGTACTTC
cdr3_aa: CASSLMGTSGTYEQYF

v_call: TRBV30
j_call: TRBJ1-6
clone_size: -
d_call: -
cdr3_nt: TGTGCCTGGAGTCCTAGAGATTCACCCCTCCACTTT
cdr3_aa: CAWSPRDSPLHF

v_call: TRBV7-6
j_call: TRBJ2-5
clone_size: -
d_call: -
cdr3_nt: TGTGCCAGCAGCTCCGGGACTCAAGAGACCCAGTACTTC
cdr3_aa: CASSSGTQETQYF

v_call: TRBV28
j_call: TRBJ2-5
clone_size: -
d_call: -
cdr3_nt: TGTGCCAGCAGAGAAATTAGCCAAGAGACCCAGTACTTC
cdr3_aa: CASREISQETQYF

v_call: TRBV15
j_call: TRBJ2-3
clone_size: -
d_call: -
cdr3_nt: TGTGCCACCAGCAGACCCCGGGGCAGGGAGGCAGATACGCAGTATTTT
cdr3_aa: CATSRPRGREADTQYF

v_call: TRBV27
j_call: TRBJ2-7
clone_size: -
d_call: TRBD2
cdr3_nt: TGTGCCAGCAGCGCCCGGGGGGCGGGGGGGCGGAACGAGCAGTACTTC
cdr3_aa: CASSARGAGGRNEQYF

v_call: TRBV18
j_call: TRBJ2-1
clone_size: -
d_call: TRBD2
cdr3_nt: TGTGCCAGCTCACCGCGGGAGAGAGGCAATGAGCAGTTCTTC
cdr3_aa: CASSPRERGNEQFF

v_call: TRBV27
j_call: TRBJ1-2
clone_size: -
d_call: TRBD1
cdr3_nt: TGTGCCAGCAGTTCGGACAGGGGTTACTATGGCTACACCTTC
cdr3_aa: CASSSDRGYYGYTF

v_call: TRBV28
j_call: TRBJ2-3
clone_size: once
d_call: TRBD2
cdr3_nt: TGTGCCAGCACCCTGGAGGGAGGGCAAACAGATACGCAGTATTTT
cdr3_aa: CASTLEGGQTDTQYF

v_call: TRBV7-9
j_call: TRBJ1-2
clone_size: -
d_call: TRBD1
cdr3_nt: TGTGCCAGCAGCCCAGGACAGGGGGCAAGATATGGCTACACCTTC
cdr3_aa: CASSPGQGARYGYTF

v_call: TRBV19
j_call: TRBJ1-2
clone_size: -
d_call: -
cdr3_nt: TGTGCCAGTAGTACCCCAGGGTCAGCTAACTATGGCTACACCTTC
cdr3_aa: CASSTPGSANYGYTF

v_call: TRBV15
j_call: TRBJ1-1
clone_size: once
d_call: TRBD1
cdr3_nt: TGTGCCACCAGCGAACCGGGACAGGGGGTGTACTCCTATCTGGACACTGAAGCTTTCTTT
cdr3_aa: CATSEPGQGVYSYLDTEAFF

v_call: TRBV6-4
j_call: TRBJ2-3
clone_size: -
d_call: TRBD2
cdr3_nt: TGTGCCAGCAGTGAGCTCGGCGGGGGGGCCACAGATACGCAGTATTTT
cdr3_aa: CASSELGGGATDTQYF

v_call: TRBV2
j_call: TRBJ2-1
clone_size: -
d_call: -
cdr3_nt: TGTGCCAGCAGCTTCAGCTCCGGGACAGGGGGACTAGCGAACTACAATGAGCAGTTCTTC
cdr3_aa: CASSFSSGTGGLANYNEQFF

v_call: TRBV28
j_call: TRBJ2-7
clone_size: -
d_call: -
cdr3_nt: TGTGCCAGCAGGATAGGGGCCCTCTACGAGCAGTACTTC
cdr3_aa: CASRIGALYEQYF

v_call: TRBV18
j_call: TRBJ1-5
clone_size: -
d_call: -
cdr3_nt: TGTGCCAGCTCACCCACAGGGTTTCGCAATCAGCCCCAGCATTTT
cdr3_aa: CASSPTGFRNQPQHF

v_call: TRBV19
j_call: TRBJ2-1
clone_size: -
d_call: TRBD1
cdr3_nt: TGTGCCAGTAGTAGCTTGGGGACAGACTACAATGAGCAGTTCTTC
cdr3_aa: CASSSLGTDYNEQFF

v_call: TRBV5-6
j_call: TRBJ2-1
clone_size: -
d_call: TRBD2
cdr3_nt: TGTGCCAGCAGCGTTACTAGCGGGGGGTCTAGTGAGCAGTTCTTC
cdr3_aa: CASSVTSGGSSEQFF